The 27 T cell receptor beta chains below come from one sample, sequenced in a study of OX40 agonist ivuxolimab in advanced cancers. The method behind the library was the immunoSEQ multiplex PCR assay. Entries here come from immuneACCESS through TCRdb and include only in-frame sequences with V and J called. Some clones fail to appear in such tables; in the studies checked, an unresolved V gene covers under half of the shortfall, and the cause of the remainder is unknown. The sample has 20,000 to 25,000 clones on record, 75% to 85% of them singletons. Roughly 25% of the sample is taken by the ten largest. Sample: CD4+ or CD8+ T cells sorted from blood, taken in a trial of the OX40 agonist ivuxolimab. Receptors originate from an adult with an advanced solid tumor such as melanoma, head and neck, liver or kidney cancer.

This chain links TRBV27 with TRBJ2-2; D is perhaps TRBD1 or TRBD2 (5 bases each). CDR3 size: 13 residues. The germline CDR1 and CDR2 sequences are MNHEY and SMNVEV (reference sequence). V dropped 5 bases and J dropped 8 bases, with 12 bases sitting between them. Written as DNA, the CDR3 is TGTGCCAGCAGTCCGCCATGGGGGGGGGAGCTGTTTTTT. Amino acids: CASSPPWGGELFF.

This clone was recorded a few times. The V call is TRBV28, the J call TRBJ1-5, with D tentatively TRBD1 (6 bases). Germline V gene data show CDR1 as MDHEN and CDR2 as SYDVKM. This CDR3 is 15 amino acids long. The V and J ends lost 10 bases and 3 bases respectively, with 19 bases between them. The CDR3 region is CATGVRQVSNQPQHF. The DNA for the CDR3 is TGTGCCACCGGGGTGAGACAGGTATCCAATCAGCCCCAGCATTTT.

The rearrangement links TRBV6-5 to TRBJ2-2; a possible D gene is TRBD2 (5 bases). The CDR3 extends over 13 amino acids. In germline, CDR1 is MNHEY, CDR2 SVGAGI. The V gene lost 8 bases and the J gene lost 7 bases, with 14 bases spanning the gap. CDR3 DNA sequence: TGTGCCAGCGCTTACAAGGCGGGCGGGGAGCTGTTTTTT. Protein: CASAYKAGGELFF.

The rearrangement links TRBV6-1 to TRBJ2-7; the match to TRBD1 covers 11 bases. Germline V lookup: CDR1 MNHNS, CDR2 SASEGT. This CDR3 spans 15 amino acids. Trimming took 2 bases from V and 3 from J; bases not matched to a gene: 3. The CDR3 here is CASSESGTGGYEQYF. CDR3 coding DNA: TGTGCCAGCAGTGAATCCGGGACAGGGGGCTACGAGCAGTACTTC.

The V call is TRBV4-2, the J call TRBJ1-1; no clear D. The CDR3 has 15 amino acids. V gave up 1 base and J gave up 1 base, with 10 bases separating them. Germline V gene data show CDR1 as LGHNA and CDR2 as YNFKEQ. The CDR3 here is CASSQVRLENTEAFF. CDR3 in DNA: TGTGCCAGCAGCCAAGTGAGACTGGAGAACACTGAAGCTTTCTTT.

The chain combines TRBV2 with TRBJ1-3; no reliable D call. This CDR3 has 15 amino acids. Per the germline V gene, CDR1 is SNHLY and CDR2 is FYNNEI. V was clipped by 4 bases and J by 0 bases, with 10 bases between them. The CDR3 DNA is TGTGCCAGCAGTGTAGGGCGGCTCTCTGGAAACACCATATATTTT. The encoded protein is CASSVGRLSGNTIYF.

The V call is TRBV4-1, the J call TRBJ2-7; 7 nucleotides align to TRBD1. CDR3 length: 16 amino acids. The germline V gene encodes CDR1 MGHRA and CDR2 YSYEKL. With V trimmed by 0 bases and J by 5 bases, 10 bases remained unmatched. This CDR3 is CASSQDPPGTDDEQYF. The CDR3 DNA sequence: TGCGCCAGCAGCCAAGATCCCCCCGGGACAGACGACGAGCAGTACTTC.

The chain carries TRBV5-6 and TRBJ2-1, with TRBD2 identical over 9 bases. The V and J ends lost 10 bases and 7 bases, in that order; junction bases with no gene match: 12. The CDR3 totals 14 residues. Germline CDR1 reads SGHDT; CDR2 reads YYEEEE. The CDR3 nucleotides are TGTGCCGGCGAAACCTTAGCGGGAGTAAATGAGCAGTTCTTC. Translating gives CAGETLAGVNEQFF.

This clone is medium-sized in the sample. The chain carries TRBV28 and TRBJ2-1, with D perhaps matching TRBD2 (7 bases). The CDR3 contains 15 residues. The germline V and J ends were trimmed by 6 bases and 4 bases, with 16 bases remaining between them. The germline V gene has CDR1 MDHEN and CDR2 SYDVKM. CDR3 residues: CASRVGGGGYNEQFF. The CDR3 coding sequence is TGTGCCAGCAGGGTAGGGGGAGGGGGATACAATGAGCAGTTCTTC.

The count of this clone is one. This chain links TRBV27 with TRBJ2-7; D may be TRBD2 (6 bases). Deletions cut 5 bases from V and 3 bases from J, with 17 bases between. This CDR3 comprises 15 residues. Germline CDR1 is MNHEY and CDR2 is SMNVEV (reference sequence). The CDR3 loop reads CASSVFGGPNYEQYF. CDR3 bases: TGTGCCAGCAGTGTGTTCGGAGGGCCTAACTACGAGCAGTACTTC.

J is TRBJ1-4 and V is TRBV5-1; D remains ambiguous. The germline V and J ends were trimmed by 3 bases and 0 bases, with 15 bases remaining between them. Germline V lookup: CDR1 SGHRS, CDR2 YFSETQ. The CDR3 spans 17 residues. In DNA, the CDR3 is TGCGCCAGCAGCTGGAGGGCAGGCCGACCAACTAATGAAAAACTGTTTTTT. Translated, it gives CASSWRAGRPTNEKLFF.

This clone was counted between two and nine times. The chain carries TRBV27 and TRBJ2-3; D call uncertain. Trimming took 4 bases from V and 2 from J, leaving 4 bases between them. Looked up from germline, CDR1 is MNHEY and CDR2 is SMNVEV (reference sequence). The CDR3 sequence is 12 residues long. The CDR3 spells CASSSFTDTQYF. CDR3 nucleotides: TGTGCCAGCAGTTCTTTCACAGATACGCAGTATTTT.

The V gene is TRBV19, the J gene TRBJ2-2, with TRBD2 matching 14 bases. The CDR3 consists of 17 residues. Trimming cost V 5 bases and J 3 bases; bases outside gene matches: 5. Germline CDR1 LNHDA, CDR2 SQIVND (reference sequence). This CDR3 reads CASSPAGLAGDTGELFF. DNA of the CDR3: TGTGCCAGTAGTCCCGCGGGACTAGCGGGAGACACCGGGGAGCTGTTTTTT.

This clone came up once. The chain employs TRBV7-8 and TRBJ1-5; D is perhaps TRBD1 (5 bases). The V end lost 3 bases, the J end lost 3 bases, and 9 bases lay between the germline ends. The CDR3 loop spans 14 amino acids. Germline CDR1 is SGHVS and CDR2 is FQNEAQ. In DNA, the CDR3 is TGTGCCAGCAGCTTGGGACGGCACAATCAGCCCCAGCATTTT. Its protein product is CASSLGRHNQPQHF.

The chain combines TRBV15 with TRBJ1-2; tentatively, D is TRBD1 (5 bases). CDR1 is LNHNV and CDR2 is YYDKDF in the germline V gene (reference sequence). The CDR3 is made up of 16 amino acids. The V end was cut by 0 bases, the J end by 3 bases, with 14 bases between. The DNA of the CDR3 is TGTGCCACCAGCAGAGATCATTCCGGGGGTGACTATGGCTACACCTTC. Encoded protein: CATSRDHSGGDYGYTF.

The CDR3 spells CASSKAVTNEKLFF. In nucleotides, the CDR3 is TGTGCCAGTAGTAAGGCGGTCACTAATGAAAAACTGTTTTTT. The chain recombines TRBV19 with TRBJ1-4; D gene unclear. CDR3 length equals 14 residues. V lost 4 bases, J lost 2 bases, and 8 bases lay in between. Germline V gives CDR1 LNHDA, CDR2 SQIVND (reference sequence).

The chain carries TRBV7-3 and TRBJ2-3; 9 nucleotides line up with TRBD2. Germline trimming cut 2 bases from V and 4 bases from J; bases unmatched to any gene: 7. The V gene's germline CDR1 is SGHTA and CDR2 FQGTGA. This CDR3 contains 16 residues. The CDR3 bases are TGTGCCAGCAGCTTAGTGGCGGGAGGGCCGGCAGATACGCAGTATTTT. Its translation is CASSLVAGGPADTQYF.

This sequence joins TRBV6-6 and TRBJ2-5; D remains unclear. Germline loops: CDR1 MNHNY, CDR2 SVGAGI (reference sequence). The CDR3 spans 12 residues. Deletions cut 7 bases from V and 4 bases from J, with 10 bases between. CDR3 nucleotides: TGTGCCAGCAAGGATCATTTAGAGACCCAGTACTTC. This translates into CASKDHLETQYF.

The chain uses TRBV11-3 and TRBJ2-5; 10 bases are shared with TRBD1. TRBJ2-7 matches the DNA end more closely, so the J call is doubtful. The germline CDR1 and CDR2 sequences are SGHNT and YENEEA. The CDR3 spans 16 residues. In nucleotides, the CDR3 is TGTGCCAGCAGCTTCCCTCGGGGGACAGGGGTTTACGAGCAGTACTTC. Protein sequence: CASSFPRGTGVYEQYF.

This clone was seen a single time. The rearrangement joins TRBV29-1 to TRBJ2-7; 9 bases align to TRBD1. This CDR3 is 14 amino acids long. J gave up 4 bases and V 6 bases, and 10 bases lay outside the gene matches. Germline assignment: CDR1 SQVTM and CDR2 ANQGSEA. The CDR3 DNA sequence: TGCAGCGTCGTGACCGACAGGGGGGAATACGAGCAGTACTTC. This translates into CSVVTDRGEYEQYF.

The chain is built from TRBV27 and TRBJ2-2, with 8 bases that match TRBD1. The CDR3 sequence is 16 residues long. In germline, CDR1 is MNHEY, CDR2 SMNVEV (reference sequence). With V trimmed by 5 bases and J by 4 bases, 9 bases remained unmatched. CDR3 sequence: CASSTQGALTTGELFF. The DNA for the CDR3 is TGTGCCAGCAGTACCCAGGGGGCTTTGACCACCGGGGAGCTGTTTTTT.

The chain uses TRBV10-2 and TRBJ2-3; D not resolved. Germline lookup yields CDR1 WSHSY and CDR2 SAAADI. The CDR3 runs to 13 residues. Trimming took 3 bases from V and 0 from J, leaving 4 bases between them. In DNA form, the CDR3 reads TGCGCCAGCAGTGACGGGAGCACAGATACGCAGTATTTT. It codes for CASSDGSTDTQYF.

In regard to this clone: Other DNA sequences of this sample code for an identical CDR3. The CDR3 nucleotides are TGTGCCAGCAGTGAAGCGATAGCGGGGTCTGGGGACGAGCAGTACTTC. This codes for CASSEAIAGSGDEQYF. The chain couples TRBV6-1 to TRBJ2-7, with 8 bases identical to TRBD2. This CDR3 comprises 16 residues. V lost 0 bases to trimming and J lost 5 bases; unmatched junction nucleotides: 9. Germline CDR1 is MNHNS and CDR2 is SASEGT.

The rearrangement joins TRBV4-1 to TRBJ2-3; the match to TRBD2 covers 7 bases. Germline-derived CDR1 and CDR2 are MGHRA and YSYEKL. Trimming at V came to 7 bases and at J to 0 bases, leaving 10 bases not matched to a gene. This CDR3 is built from 16 residues. The CDR3 DNA reads as TGCGCCAGCACCCGACTTAGCGGGCCGAGCACAGATACGCAGTATTTT. It is translated as CASTRLSGPSTDTQYF.

The rearrangement joins TRBV7-6 to TRBJ2-3; D call uncertain. V lost 1 base, J lost 2 bases, and 10 bases lay in between. Germline loops: CDR1 SGHVS, CDR2 FNYEAQ. The CDR3 is 15 amino acids. CDR3 loop: CASSLEGRSTDTQYF. The DNA of the CDR3 is TGTGCCAGCAGCTTAGAGGGCAGGTCCACAGATACGCAGTATTTT.

This clone was observed once. The chain uses TRBV7-9 and TRBJ2-1; 11 nucleotides match TRBD2. V shed 4 bases, J shed 6 bases, and the junction held 5 bases outside the gene matches. This CDR3 is 15 amino acids long. The germline gives CDR1 SEHNR, CDR2 FQNEAQ (reference sequence). CDR3 sequence (DNA): TGTGCCAGCAGCTCGCTAGCGGGAGGAAGCAATGAGCAGTTCTTC. Its translation is CASSSLAGGSNEQFF. Drawing the rest from reference TRBV7-9 and TRBJ2-1, the complete variable domain is DTGVSQNPRHKITKRGQNVTFRCDPISEHNRLYWYRQTLGQGPEFLTYFQNEAQLEKSRLLSDRFSAERPKGSFSTLEIQRTEQGDSAMYLCASSSLAGGSNEQFFGPGTRLTVL.

The chain is built from TRBV27 and TRBJ2-7, with 9 bases aligning to TRBD2. The germline gives CDR1 MNHEY, CDR2 SMNVEV (reference sequence). This CDR3 has 14 amino acids. The V and J ends lost 8 bases and 4 bases, in that order; junction bases with no gene match: 9. The CDR3 region has the DNA TGTGCCAGCGCCTTGCGGGAGGGGGGATACGAGCAGTACTTC. Its translation is CASALREGGYEQYF.